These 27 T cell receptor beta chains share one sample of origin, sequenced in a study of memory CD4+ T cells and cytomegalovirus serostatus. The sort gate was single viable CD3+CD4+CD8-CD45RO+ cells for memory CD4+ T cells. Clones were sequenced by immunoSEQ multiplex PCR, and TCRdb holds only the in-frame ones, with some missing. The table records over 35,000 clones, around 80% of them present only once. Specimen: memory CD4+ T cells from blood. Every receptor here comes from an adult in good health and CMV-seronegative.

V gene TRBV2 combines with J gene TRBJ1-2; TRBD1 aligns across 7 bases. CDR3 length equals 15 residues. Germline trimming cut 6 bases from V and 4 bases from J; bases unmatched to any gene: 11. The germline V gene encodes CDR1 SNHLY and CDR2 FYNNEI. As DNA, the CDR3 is TGTGCCAGCAGAGCGGACAGGTCCTCCATCTATGGCTACACCTTC. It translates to CASRADRSSIYGYTF.

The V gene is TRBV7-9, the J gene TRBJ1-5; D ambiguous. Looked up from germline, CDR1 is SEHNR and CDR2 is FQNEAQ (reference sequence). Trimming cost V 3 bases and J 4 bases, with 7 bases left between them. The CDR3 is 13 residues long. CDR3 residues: CASSLEVNQPQHF. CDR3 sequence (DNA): TGTGCCAGCAGCTTGGAGGTAAATCAGCCCCAGCATTTT.

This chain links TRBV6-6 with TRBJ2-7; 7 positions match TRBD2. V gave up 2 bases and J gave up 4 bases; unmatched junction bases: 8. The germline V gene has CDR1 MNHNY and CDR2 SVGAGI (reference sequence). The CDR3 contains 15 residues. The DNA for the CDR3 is TGTGCCAGCAGTTACCGAGCGGGGTCTTCTTACGAGCAGTACTTC. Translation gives CASSYRAGSSYEQYF.

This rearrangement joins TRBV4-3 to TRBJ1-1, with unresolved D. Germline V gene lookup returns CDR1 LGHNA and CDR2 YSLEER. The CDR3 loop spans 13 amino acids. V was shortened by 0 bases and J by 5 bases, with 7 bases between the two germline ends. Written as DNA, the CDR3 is TGCGCCAGCAGCCAAGAATGGGAGACTGAAGCTTTCTTT. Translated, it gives CASSQEWETEAFF.

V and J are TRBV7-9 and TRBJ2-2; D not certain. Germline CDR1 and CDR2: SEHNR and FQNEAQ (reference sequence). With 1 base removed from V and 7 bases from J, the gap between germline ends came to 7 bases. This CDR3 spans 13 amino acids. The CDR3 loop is CASSLVSYGELFF. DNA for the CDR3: TGTGCCAGCAGCTTAGTGTCCTACGGGGAGCTGTTTTTT.

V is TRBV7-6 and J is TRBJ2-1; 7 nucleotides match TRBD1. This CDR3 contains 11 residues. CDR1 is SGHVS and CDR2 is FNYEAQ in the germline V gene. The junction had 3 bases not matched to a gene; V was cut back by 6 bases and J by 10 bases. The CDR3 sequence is CASRNRGEQFF. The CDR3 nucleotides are TGTGCCAGCAGAAACAGGGGAGAGCAGTTCTTC. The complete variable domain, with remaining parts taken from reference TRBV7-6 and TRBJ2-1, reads GAGVSQSPRYKVTKRGQDVALRCDPISGHVSLYWYRQALGQGPEFLTYFNYEAQQDKSGLPNDRFSAERPEGSISTLTIQRTEQRDSAMYRCASRNRGEQFFGPGTRLTVL.

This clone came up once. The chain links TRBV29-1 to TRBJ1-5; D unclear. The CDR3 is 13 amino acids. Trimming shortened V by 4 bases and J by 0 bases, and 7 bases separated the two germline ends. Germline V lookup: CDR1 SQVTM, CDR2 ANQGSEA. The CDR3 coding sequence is TGCAGCGTTGTTTCGGGTAGCAATCAGCCCCAGCATTTT. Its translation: CSVVSGSNQPQHF.

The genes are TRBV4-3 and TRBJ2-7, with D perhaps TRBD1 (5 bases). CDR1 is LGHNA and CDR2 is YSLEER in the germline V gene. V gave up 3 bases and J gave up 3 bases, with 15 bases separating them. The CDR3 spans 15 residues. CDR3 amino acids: CASSQGVDKFYEQYF. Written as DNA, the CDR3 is TGCGCCAGCAGCCAGGGCGTGGACAAATTCTACGAGCAGTACTTC.

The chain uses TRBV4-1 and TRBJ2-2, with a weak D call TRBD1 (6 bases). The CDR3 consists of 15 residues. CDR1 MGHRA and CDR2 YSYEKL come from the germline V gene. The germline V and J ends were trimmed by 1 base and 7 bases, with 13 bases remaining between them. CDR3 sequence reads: CASSQVQGRLGELFF. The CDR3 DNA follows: TGCGCCAGCAGCCAAGTCCAGGGGCGCCTCGGGGAGCTGTTTTTT.

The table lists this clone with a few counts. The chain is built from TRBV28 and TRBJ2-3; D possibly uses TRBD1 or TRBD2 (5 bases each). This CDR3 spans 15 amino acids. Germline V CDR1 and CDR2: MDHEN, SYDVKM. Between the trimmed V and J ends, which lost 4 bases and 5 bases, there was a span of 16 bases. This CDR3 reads CASSSQRGAGDTQYF. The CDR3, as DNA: TGTGCCAGCAGTTCGCAACGAGGGGCTGGAGATACGCAGTATTTT.

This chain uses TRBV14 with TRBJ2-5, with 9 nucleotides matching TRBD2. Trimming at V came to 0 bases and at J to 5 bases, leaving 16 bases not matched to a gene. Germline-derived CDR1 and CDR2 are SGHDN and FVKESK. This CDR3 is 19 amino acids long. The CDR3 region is CASSQDLVRRGGRAETQYF. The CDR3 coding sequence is TGTGCCAGCAGCCAAGATCTTGTTCGGCGGGGGGGCCGCGCTGAGACCCAGTACTTC.

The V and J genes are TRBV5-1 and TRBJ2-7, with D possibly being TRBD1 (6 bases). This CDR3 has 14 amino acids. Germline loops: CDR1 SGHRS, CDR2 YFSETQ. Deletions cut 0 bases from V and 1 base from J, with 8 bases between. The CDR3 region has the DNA TGCGCCAGCAGCTTGGGGACAGTTTCCTACGAGCAGTACTTC. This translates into CASSLGTVSYEQYF.

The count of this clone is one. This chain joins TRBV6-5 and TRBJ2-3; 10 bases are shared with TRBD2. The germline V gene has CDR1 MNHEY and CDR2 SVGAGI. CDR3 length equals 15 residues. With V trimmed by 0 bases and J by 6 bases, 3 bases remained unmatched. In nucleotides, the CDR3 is TGTGCCAGCAGTTACTCGACTAGCGGGTGGGATACGCAGTATTTT. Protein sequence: CASSYSTSGWDTQYF.

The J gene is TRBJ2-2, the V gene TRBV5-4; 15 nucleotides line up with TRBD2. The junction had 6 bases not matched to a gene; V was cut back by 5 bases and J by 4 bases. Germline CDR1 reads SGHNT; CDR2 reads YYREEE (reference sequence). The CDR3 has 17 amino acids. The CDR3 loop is CASRPGLAGGSTGELFF. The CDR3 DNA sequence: TGTGCCAGCAGGCCGGGACTAGCGGGGGGCTCCACCGGGGAGCTGTTTTTT.

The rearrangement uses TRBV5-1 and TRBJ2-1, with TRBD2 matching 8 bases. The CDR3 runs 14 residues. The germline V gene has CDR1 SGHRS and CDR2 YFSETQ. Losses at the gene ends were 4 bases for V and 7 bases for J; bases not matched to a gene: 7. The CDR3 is CASSPREGLNEQFF. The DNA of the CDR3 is TGCGCCAGCAGCCCCCGGGAGGGGTTAAATGAGCAGTTCTTC.

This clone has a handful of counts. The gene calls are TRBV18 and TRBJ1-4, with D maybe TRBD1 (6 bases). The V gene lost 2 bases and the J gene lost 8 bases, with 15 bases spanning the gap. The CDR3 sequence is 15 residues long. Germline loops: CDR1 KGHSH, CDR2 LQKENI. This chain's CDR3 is CASSPSAGVDEKLFF. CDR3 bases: TGTGCCAGCTCACCATCGGCAGGGGTGGACGAAAAACTGTTTTTT. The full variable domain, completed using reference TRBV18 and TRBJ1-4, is NAGVMQNPRHLVRRRGQEARLRCSPMKGHSHVYWYRQLPEEGLKFMVYLQKENIIDESGMPKERFSAEFPKEGPSILRIQQVVRGDSAAYFCASSPSAGVDEKLFFGSGTQLSVL.

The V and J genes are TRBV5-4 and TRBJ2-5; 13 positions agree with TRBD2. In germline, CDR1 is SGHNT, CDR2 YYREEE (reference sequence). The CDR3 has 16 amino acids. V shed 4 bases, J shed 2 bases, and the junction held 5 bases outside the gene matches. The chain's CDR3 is CASSNGLAGDQETQYF. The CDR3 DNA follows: TGTGCCAGCAGCAACGGACTAGCGGGGGATCAAGAGACCCAGTACTTC.

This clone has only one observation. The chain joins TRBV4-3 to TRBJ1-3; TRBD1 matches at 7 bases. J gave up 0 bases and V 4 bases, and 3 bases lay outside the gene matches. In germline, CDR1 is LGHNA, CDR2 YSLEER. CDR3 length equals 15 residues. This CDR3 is CASSRDRDSGNTIYF. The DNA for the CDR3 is TGCGCCAGCAGCCGCGACAGGGACTCTGGAAACACCATATATTTT.

The DNA of the CDR3 is TGTGCCAGCAGATTCGGTAACGTCCTGACTTTC. Amino acids: CASRFGNVLTF. V usage is TRBV7-2 and J usage is TRBJ2-6; no clear D gene. Germline CDR1 reads SGHTA; CDR2 reads FQGNSA. V was trimmed by 6 bases and J by 10 bases, leaving 7 bases between them. The CDR3 spans 11 residues.

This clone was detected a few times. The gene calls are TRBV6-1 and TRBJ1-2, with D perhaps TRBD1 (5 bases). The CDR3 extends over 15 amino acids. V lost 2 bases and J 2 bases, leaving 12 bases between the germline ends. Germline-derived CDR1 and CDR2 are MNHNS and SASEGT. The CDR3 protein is CASSELGQDNYGYTF. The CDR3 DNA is TGTGCCAGCAGTGAACTGGGGCAGGACAACTATGGCTACACCTTC.

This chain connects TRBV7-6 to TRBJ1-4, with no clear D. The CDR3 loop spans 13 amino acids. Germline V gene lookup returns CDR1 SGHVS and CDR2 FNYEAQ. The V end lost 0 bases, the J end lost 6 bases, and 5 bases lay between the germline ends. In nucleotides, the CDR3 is TGTGCCAGCAGCTTAGCGCAGGATGAAAAACTGTTTTTT. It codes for CASSLAQDEKLFF. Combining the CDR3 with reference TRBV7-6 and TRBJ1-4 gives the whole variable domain GAGVSQSPRYKVTKRGQDVALRCDPISGHVSLYWYRQALGQGPEFLTYFNYEAQQDKSGLPNDRFSAERPEGSISTLTIQRTEQRDSAMYRCASSLAQDEKLFFGSGTQLSVL.

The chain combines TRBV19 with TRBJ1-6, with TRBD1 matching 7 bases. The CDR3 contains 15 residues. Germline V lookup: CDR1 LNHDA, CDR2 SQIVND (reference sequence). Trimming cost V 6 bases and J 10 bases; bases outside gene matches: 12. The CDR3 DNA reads TGTGCCAGTAGCGGGACACAGGGGTTAGGATCACCCCTCCACTTT. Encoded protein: CASSGTQGLGSPLHF.

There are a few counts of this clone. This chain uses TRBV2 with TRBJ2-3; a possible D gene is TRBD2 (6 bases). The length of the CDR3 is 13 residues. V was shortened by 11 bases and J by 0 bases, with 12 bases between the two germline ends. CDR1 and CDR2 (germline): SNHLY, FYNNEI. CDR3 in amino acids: CAGGTFSTDTQYF. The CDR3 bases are TGTGCCGGAGGGACCTTTAGCACAGATACGCAGTATTTT.

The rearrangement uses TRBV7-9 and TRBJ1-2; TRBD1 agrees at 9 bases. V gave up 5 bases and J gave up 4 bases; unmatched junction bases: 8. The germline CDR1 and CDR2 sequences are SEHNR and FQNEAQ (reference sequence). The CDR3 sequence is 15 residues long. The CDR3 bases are TGTGCCAGCAGCCCCAAAACAGGGGGCAGCTATGGCTACACCTTC. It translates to CASSPKTGGSYGYTF.

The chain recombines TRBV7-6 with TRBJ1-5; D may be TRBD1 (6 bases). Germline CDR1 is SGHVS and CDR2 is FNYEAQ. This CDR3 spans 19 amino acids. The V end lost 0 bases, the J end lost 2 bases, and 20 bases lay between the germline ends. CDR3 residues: CASSLAGRLGRGGNQPQHF. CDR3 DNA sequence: TGTGCCAGCAGCTTAGCGGGGCGACTGGGGAGGGGGGGCAATCAGCCCCAGCATTTT.

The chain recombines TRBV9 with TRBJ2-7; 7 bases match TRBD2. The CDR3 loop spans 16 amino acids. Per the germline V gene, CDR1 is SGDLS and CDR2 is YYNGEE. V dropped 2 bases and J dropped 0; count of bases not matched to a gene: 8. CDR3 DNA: TGTGCCAGCAGCGTGGGGGTCGGGGAGGGCTCCTACGAGCAGTACTTC. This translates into CASSVGVGEGSYEQYF. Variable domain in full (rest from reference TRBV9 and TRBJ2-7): DSGVTQTPKHLITATGQRVTLRCSPRSGDLSVYWYQQSLDQGLQFLIQYYNGEERAKGNILERFSAQQFPDLHSELNLSSLELGDSALYFCASSVGVGEGSYEQYFGPGTRLTVT.

CDR3 bases: TGTGCCAGCACCCCCGGCGGAGACGGCAGAAATTCACCCCTCCACTTT. This translates into CASTPGGDGRNSPLHF. The V and J genes are TRBV9 and TRBJ1-6; the D is unclear. Germline CDR1 SGDLS, CDR2 YYNGEE. The V and J ends lost 6 bases and 7 bases respectively, with 20 bases between them. This CDR3 contains 16 residues.